This TCR beta chain was documented in a study of T-cell reconstitution after alpha-beta-depleted transplantation in children. Whole-study findings and limits: Counts and diversity of T cells one year after transplant came mostly from newly produced T cells.

A library of TCRbeta sequences, prepared with unique molecular identifiers, was generated. Using its own MiXCR run on the PCR reads, TCRdb lists one record per CDR3 protein. This table has about a million distinct CDR3 sequences, about 30% appearing once. The CDR3 spans 15 residues. V was trimmed by 3 bases and J by 0 bases, leaving 12 bases between them. The V gene's germline CDR1 is MGHRA and CDR2 YSYEKL. In the case of this clonotype: The antigen is unknown.

The sample consisted of PBMCs, mostly from graft donor cells, taken 360 days after TCRalphabeta/CD19-depleted stem cell transplant. The receptor was isolated from a boy under three years old who had a stem cell transplant for SCID, so the T cells may come from the graft donor. The J gene is TRBJ2-7, the V gene TRBV4-1; D not certain. Written as DNA, the CDR3 is TGCGCCAGCAGCCAGACCGTAGGGATCTCCTACGAGCAGTACTTC. Its translation is CASSQTVGISYEQYF.